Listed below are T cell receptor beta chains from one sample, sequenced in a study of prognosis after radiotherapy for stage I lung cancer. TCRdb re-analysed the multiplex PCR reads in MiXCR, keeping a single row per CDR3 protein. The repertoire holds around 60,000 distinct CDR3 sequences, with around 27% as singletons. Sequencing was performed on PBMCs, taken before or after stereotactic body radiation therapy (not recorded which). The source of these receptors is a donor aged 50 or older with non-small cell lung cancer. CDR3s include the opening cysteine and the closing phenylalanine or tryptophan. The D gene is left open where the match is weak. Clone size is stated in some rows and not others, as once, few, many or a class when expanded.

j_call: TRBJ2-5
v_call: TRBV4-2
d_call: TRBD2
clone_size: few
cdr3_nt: TGTGCCAGCAGCCAAGTTTCCCCTAGCGGGGGGATCCAAGAGACCCAGTACTTC
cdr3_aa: CASSQVSPSGGIQETQYF

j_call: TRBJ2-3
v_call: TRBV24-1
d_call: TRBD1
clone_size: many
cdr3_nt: TGTGCCACCAGTGATACCCGCTCGGGGACAGGCACAGATACGCAGTATTTT
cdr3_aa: CATSDTRSGTGTDTQYF

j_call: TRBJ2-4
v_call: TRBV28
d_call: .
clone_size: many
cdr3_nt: TGTGCCAGCACAGGGAGGGGGGCTTCGGTAGCCAAAAACATTCAGTACTTC
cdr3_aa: CASTGRGASVAKNIQYF

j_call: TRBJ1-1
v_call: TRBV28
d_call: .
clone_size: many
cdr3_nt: TGTGCCAGCACCCGAGGGGAGGGGGCTGAAGCTTTCTTT
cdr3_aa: CASTRGEGAEAFF

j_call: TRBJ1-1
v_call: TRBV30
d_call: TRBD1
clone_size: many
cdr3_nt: TGTGCCTGGGACAGGGGGACTGAAGCTTTCTTT
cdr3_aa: CAWDRGTEAFF

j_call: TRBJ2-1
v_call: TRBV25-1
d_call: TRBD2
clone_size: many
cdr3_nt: TGTGCCAGCAGTGAATCTAGCGGGGGGGCTGAGGAGCAGTTCTTC
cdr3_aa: CASSESSGGAEEQFF

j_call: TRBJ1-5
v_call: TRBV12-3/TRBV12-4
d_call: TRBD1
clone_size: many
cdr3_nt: TGTGCCAGCAGAATATTGGGACAGGGGAATCAGCCCCAGCATTTT
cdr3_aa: CASRILGQGNQPQHF

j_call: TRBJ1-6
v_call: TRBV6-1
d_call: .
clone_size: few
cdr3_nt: TGTGCCAGCATTGGAGGGACAAGCCTTAATTCAACCCTCCACTTT
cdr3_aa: CASIGGTSLNSTLHF

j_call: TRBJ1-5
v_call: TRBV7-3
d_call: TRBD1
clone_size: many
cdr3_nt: TGTGCCAGCAGCTTTCGACAGGGGGCGAGCGCCCTGGTCAATCAGCCCCAGCATTTT
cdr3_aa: CASSFRQGASALVNQPQHF

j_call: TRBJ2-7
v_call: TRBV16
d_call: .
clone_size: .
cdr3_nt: TGTGCCAGCAGGCAATCTGGCCTCTACGAGCAGTACTTC
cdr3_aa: CASRQSGLYEQYF

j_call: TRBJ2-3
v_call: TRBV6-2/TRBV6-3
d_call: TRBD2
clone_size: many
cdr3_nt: TGTGCCAGCATCTCAGCGGGGGCCGACACAGATACGCAGTATTTT
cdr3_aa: CASISAGADTDTQYF

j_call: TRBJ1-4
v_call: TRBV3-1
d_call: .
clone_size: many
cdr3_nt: TGTGCCAGCAGCCCCGGGCTCAGGGATGAAAAACTGTTTTTT
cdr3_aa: CASSPGLRDEKLFF

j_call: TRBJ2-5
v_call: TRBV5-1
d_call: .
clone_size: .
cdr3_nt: TGCGCCAGCAGCTTGAACGGCCCCCCCCTGGAGACCCAGTACTTC
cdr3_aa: CASSLNGPPLETQYF

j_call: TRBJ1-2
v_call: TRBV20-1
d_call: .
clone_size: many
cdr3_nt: TGCAGTGCTAGAGCCCAGGGGTTTAACTATGGCTACACCTTC
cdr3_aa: CSARAQGFNYGYTF

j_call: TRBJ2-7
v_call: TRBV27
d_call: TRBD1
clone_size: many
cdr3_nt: TGTGCCAGCAGTCCCCAAGCGGGACAGGGCTACGAGCAGTACTTC
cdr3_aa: CASSPQAGQGYEQYF

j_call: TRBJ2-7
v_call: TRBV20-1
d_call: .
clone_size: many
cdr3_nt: TGCAGTGCTAAAGGGACACTCAGCTCCTACGAGCAGTACTTC
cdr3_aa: CSAKGTLSSYEQYF

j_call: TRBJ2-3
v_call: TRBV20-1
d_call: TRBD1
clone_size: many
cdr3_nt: TGCAGTGCTAGAGATCCCGGACAGGGATCGGATACGCAGTATTTT
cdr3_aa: CSARDPGQGSDTQYF

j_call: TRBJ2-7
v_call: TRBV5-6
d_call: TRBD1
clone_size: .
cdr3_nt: TGTGCCGGCAGCATCGGACAGGGATCCTACGAGCAGTACTTC
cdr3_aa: CAGSIGQGSYEQYF

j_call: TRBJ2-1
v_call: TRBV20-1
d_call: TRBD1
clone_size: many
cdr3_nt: TGCAGTGCCACCACACAAACAGGGGTATGGGACAATGAGCAGTTCTTC
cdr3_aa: CSATTQTGVWDNEQFF

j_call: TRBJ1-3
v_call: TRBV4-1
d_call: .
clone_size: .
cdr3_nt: TGCGCCAGCATCCAAGAATTGACAGTCTACTCTGGAAACACCATATATTTT
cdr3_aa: CASIQELTVYSGNTIYF

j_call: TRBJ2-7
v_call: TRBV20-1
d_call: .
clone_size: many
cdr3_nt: TGCAGTGCTAGAGATCTACAGGGAGGCGAGCAGTACTTC
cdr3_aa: CSARDLQGGEQYF

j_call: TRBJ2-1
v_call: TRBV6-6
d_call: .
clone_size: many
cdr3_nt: TGTGCCAGCAGTTACTCGGGATATAACAATGAGCAGTTCTTC
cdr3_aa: CASSYSGYNNEQFF

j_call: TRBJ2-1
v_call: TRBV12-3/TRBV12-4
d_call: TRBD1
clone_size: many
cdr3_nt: TGTGCCAGCAGTTTAGGATGGAGGACAGGGAAGGGGAATGAGCAGTTCTTC
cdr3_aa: CASSLGWRTGKGNEQFF